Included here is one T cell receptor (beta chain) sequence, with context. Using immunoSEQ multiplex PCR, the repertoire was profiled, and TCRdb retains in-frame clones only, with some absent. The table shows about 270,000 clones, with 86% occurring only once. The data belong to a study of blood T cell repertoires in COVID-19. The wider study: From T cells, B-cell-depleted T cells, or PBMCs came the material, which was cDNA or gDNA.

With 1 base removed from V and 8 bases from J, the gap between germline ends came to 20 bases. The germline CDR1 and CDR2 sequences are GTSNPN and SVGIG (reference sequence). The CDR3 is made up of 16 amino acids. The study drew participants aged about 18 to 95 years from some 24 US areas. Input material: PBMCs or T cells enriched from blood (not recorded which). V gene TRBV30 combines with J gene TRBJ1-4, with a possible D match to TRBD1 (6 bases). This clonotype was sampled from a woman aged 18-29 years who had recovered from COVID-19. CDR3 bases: TGTGCCTGGAGTGCTGCTGGGTGGGGGCAAAGGGAAAAACTGTTTTTT. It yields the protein CAWSAAGWGQREKLFF.